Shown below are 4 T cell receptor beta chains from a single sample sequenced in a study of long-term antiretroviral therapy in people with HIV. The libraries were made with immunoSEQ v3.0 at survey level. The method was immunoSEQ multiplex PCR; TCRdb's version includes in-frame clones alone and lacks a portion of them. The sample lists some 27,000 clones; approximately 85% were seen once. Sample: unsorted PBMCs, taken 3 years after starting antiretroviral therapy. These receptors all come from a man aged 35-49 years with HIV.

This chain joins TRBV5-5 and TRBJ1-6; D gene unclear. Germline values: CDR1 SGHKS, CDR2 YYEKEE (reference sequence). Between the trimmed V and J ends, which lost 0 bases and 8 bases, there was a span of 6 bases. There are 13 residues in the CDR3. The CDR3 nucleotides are TGTGCCAGCAGCTTGGCCGCAGATTCACCCCTCCACTTT. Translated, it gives CASSLAADSPLHF. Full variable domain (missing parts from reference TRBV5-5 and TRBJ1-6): DAGVTQSPTHLIKTRGQQVTLRCSPISGHKSVSWYQQVLGQGPQFIFQYYEKEERGRGNFPDRFSARQFPNYSSELNVNALLLGDSALYLCASSLAADSPLHFGNGTRLTVT.

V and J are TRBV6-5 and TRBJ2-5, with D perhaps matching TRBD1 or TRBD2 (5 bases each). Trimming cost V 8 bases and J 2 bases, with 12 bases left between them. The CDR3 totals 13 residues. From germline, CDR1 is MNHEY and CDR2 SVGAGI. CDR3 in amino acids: CASGPGQQETQYF. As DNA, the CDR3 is TGTGCCAGCGGCCCGGGGCAACAAGAGACCCAGTACTTC.

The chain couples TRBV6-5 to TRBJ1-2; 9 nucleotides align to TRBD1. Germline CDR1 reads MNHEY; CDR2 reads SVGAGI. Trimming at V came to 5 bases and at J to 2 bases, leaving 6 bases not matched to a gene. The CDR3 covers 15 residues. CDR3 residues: CASSPQGAGNYGYTF. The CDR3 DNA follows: TGTGCCAGCAGTCCACAGGGGGCGGGAAACTATGGCTACACCTTC.

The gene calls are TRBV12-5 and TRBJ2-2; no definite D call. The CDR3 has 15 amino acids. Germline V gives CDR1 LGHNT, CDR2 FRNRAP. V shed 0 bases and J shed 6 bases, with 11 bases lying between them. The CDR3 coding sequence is TGTGCTAGTGGTTTGGTACTGGGTCCACCCGGGGAGCTGTTTTTT. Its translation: CASGLVLGPPGELFF.